The table lists the clone carrying this T cell receptor (beta chain) with a few counts. Antigen specificity is unknown. Germline CDR1 is SGHTA and CDR2 is FQGTGA. This CDR3 has 15 amino acids. Trimming took off 2 bases at V and 4 bases at J, with 15 bases between the two ends. The source of the sample is a study of molecular identifiers for immune sequencing clone quantification. The overall study: Four portions were sequenced after RNA from about 20,000 or 100,000 naive CD8 cells was split five ways in replicates. Overall study findings and caveats: One cell's worth of spiked Jurkat TCR RNA was reportedly detectable among roughly 1 million naive cells. Whereas naive cells kept under 1% of molecules in clones above 20 RNA copies, such clones held over 99% in effectors.

Methods described previously were used for bulk TCR libraries, and listed TCR primers were applied. TCRdb used MiXCR to reprocess the PCR reads, holding one entry per CDR3 protein. The sample records about 640,000 distinct CDR3 sequences, about 20% being singletons. The rearrangement joins TRBV7-3 to TRBJ2-7; a weak D match, TRBD2 (6 bases). The sequence came from a human donor in good health. Some libraries in this study had Jurkat cell RNA spiked in. Sequences were obtained from naive CD8+ T cells from blood, with Jurkat cell RNA spiked in. Subset of the sample: FACS-sorted CD8+CD4-CCR7+CD45RA+ naive T cells. CDR3 DNA sequence: TGTGCCAGCAGCTTAGGTACCGGGAGCGGGTACGAGCAGTACTTC. As protein: CASSLGTGSGYEQYF.